This T cell receptor beta chain was documented in a study of cytomegalovirus exposure and HLA in healthy donors. Worth noting for this clone: Its antigen is undetermined.

The CDR3 sequence is 16 residues long. The V and J ends lost 4 bases and 5 bases, in that order; junction bases with no gene match: 4. Germline V gene lookup returns CDR1 SGHAT and CDR2 FQNNGV. The PCR ran on 60 Vbeta and 13 Jbeta primers. TCRdb keeps only in-frame clones here, not all; method: immunoSEQ multiplex PCR. The sample includes about 150,000 clones, around 74% seen only once; the top ten take roughly 6.7%. Study results and caveats: In vitro, a few CMV-associated chains proved specific for CMV antigens. Relative to equally common others, HLA-associated TCR beta chains showed greater clonal expansion in a later analysis.

The chain couples TRBV11-2 to TRBJ2-1; 14 nucleotides match TRBD2. Sequenced input: PBMCs. The source of this sequence is a man aged 50 or older in good health and CMV-seropositive. CDR3 nucleotide sequence: TGTGCCAGCAGCTGGGGACTAGCGGGGGTAAACAATGAGCAGTTCTTC. Protein sequence: CASSWGLAGVNNEQFF.